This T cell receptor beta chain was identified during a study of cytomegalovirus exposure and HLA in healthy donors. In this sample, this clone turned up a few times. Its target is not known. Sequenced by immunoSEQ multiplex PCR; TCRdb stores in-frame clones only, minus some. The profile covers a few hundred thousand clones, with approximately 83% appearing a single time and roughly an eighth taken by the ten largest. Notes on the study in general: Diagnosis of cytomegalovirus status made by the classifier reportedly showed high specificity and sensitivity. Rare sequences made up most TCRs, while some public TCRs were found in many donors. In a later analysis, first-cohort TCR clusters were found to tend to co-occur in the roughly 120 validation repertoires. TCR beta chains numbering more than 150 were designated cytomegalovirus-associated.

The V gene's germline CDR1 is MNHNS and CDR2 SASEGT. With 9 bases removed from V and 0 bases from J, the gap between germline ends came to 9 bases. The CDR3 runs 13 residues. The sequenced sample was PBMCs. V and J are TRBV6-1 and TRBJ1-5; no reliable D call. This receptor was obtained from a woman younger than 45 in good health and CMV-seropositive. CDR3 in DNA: TGTGCCAGTAATGTTTATAGCAATCAGCCCCAGCATTTT. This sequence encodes CASNVYSNQPQHF.